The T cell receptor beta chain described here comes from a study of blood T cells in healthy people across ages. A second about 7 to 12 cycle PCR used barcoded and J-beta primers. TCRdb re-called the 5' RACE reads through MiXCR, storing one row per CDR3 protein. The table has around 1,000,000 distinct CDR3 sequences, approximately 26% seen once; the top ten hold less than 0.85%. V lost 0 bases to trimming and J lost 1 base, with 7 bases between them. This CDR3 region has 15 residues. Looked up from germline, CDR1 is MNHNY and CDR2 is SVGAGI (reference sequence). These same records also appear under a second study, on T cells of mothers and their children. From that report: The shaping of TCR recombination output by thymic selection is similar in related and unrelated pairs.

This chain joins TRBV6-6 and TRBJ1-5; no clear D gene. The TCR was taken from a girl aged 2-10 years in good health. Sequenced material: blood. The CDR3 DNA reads TGTGCCAGCAGTTACTCATTTATGAGCAATCAGCCCCAGCATTTT. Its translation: CASSYSFMSNQPQHF.